Listed below are T cell receptor beta chains from one sample, sequenced in a study of molecular identifiers for immune sequencing clone quantification. TCRdb processed the PCR reads anew with MiXCR; each CDR3 protein has one entry. The sample has hundreds of thousands of distinct CDR3 sequences, roughly 21% seen once. What was sequenced was naive CD8+ T cells from blood, with Jurkat cell RNA spiked in. Receptor source: a human donor in good health. Some libraries in this study had Jurkat cell RNA spiked in. CDR3s include the opening cysteine and the closing phenylalanine or tryptophan.

v_gene,CDR3aa
TRBV4-1,CASSQDHGGNYGYTF
TRBV7-9,CASSVSGGEQYF
TRBV7-9,CASSQAVSFLPNEQFF
TRBV4-3,CASSQEGSGTEAFF
TRBV4-1,CASSQDSPRLYEQYF
TRBV11-2,CASSLEGGMFGNTIYF
TRBV11-2,CASSLAAGGSYNEQFF
TRBV7-3,CASSLTGQALNTEAFF
TRBV6-2/TRBV6-3,CASSYPDGDNSPLHF
TRBV12-3/TRBV12-4,CASSPWTGASANEKLFF
TRBV5-1,CASSNTGVYEQYF
TRBV19,CASSMNGKDSEAFF
TRBV7-2,CASSLVGTNSNQPQHF
TRBV6-2/TRBV6-3,CASSYSRDTTRYDYGYTF
TRBV10-3,CAISPHAGTNSYEQYF
TRBV12-3/TRBV12-4,CASSLGSGWGKNIQYF
TRBV25-1,CASSEYQECYSNQPQHF
TRBV19,CASSIIGVRNSPLHF
TRBV7-7,CASKRGTYQPQHF
TRBV13,CASSLRTPLDEQFF
TRBV5-1,CASSPVGTGADTQYF
TRBV29-1,CSVDLGNTEAFF
TRBV3-1,CASSQDLNPQNTGELFF
TRBV7-2,CASSDPQGAVWETQYF
TRBV5-6,CASSWGYKDTQYF
TRBV4-3,CASSQAQGLGNTIYF
TRBV9,CASSVGHIKPYGYTF
TRBV7-2,CASWTGGPSDSSYNEQFF
TRBV19,CASSIAARSLPPYGYTF
TRBV28,CASRRLAGADTQYF
TRBV6-2/TRBV6-3,CASIGSGGHYGYTF
TRBV2,CASSGVGPQHF
TRBV4-1,CASSQPTRSGANVLTF
TRBV11-2,CASSSHEQFF
TRBV6-5,CASSSGQGRSYEQYF
TRBV3-1,CASGPRPFLEGLNIQYF
TRBV7-2,CASSLERAEF